Below, 30 T cell receptor beta chains from the same sample are listed, as sequenced in a study of regulatory T cells in long-lasting Graves disease. Libraries of TCR beta came from iRepertoire HTBI primers plus Arm-PCR of CDR3 regions. TCRdb re-called the multiplex PCR reads with MiXCR, one entry per CDR3 protein. The sample carries hundreds of thousands of distinct CDR3 sequences, about 16% recorded once. Indicated time point: newly diagnosed GD, antithyroid drugs for less than 3 months. Following extraction of RNA from PBMCs, that RNA was used to make the TCR library. The same data also went into a second study, on T cells in Graves' hyperthyroidism and ophthalmopathy.

The input for sequencing was peripheral blood mononuclear cells (PBMCs), taken at new diagnosis, from a patient treated with antithyroid drugs. The source of these receptors is a young man with Graves disease.

This clonotype was seen only a few times. The chain employs TRBV5-1 and TRBJ1-2; 11 positions agree with TRBD1. Germline CDR1 SGHRS, CDR2 YFSETQ. The CDR3 totals 15 residues. V was pared by 3 bases and J by 0 bases, with 1 base of the junction left unmatched. Written as DNA, the CDR3 is TGCGCCAGCAGCTGGGGACAGGGGGCTAACTATGGCTACACCTTC. This translates into CASSWGQGANYGYTF.

The chain recombines TRBV19 with TRBJ2-2; D may be TRBD1 or TRBD2 (7 bases each). Trimming shortened V by 6 bases and J by 6 bases, and 17 bases separated the two germline ends. CDR1 is LNHDA, CDR2 SQIVND, per germline (reference sequence). The CDR3 length is 15 residues. The CDR3 nucleotides read TGTGCCAGTAGGATGACAGGGAGGGTCCCCGGGGAGCTGTTTTTT. Encoded protein: CASRMTGRVPGELFF.

This rearrangement joins TRBV29-1 to TRBJ2-2, with 13 bases aligning to TRBD2. The CDR3 totals 16 residues. CDR1 and CDR2 (germline): SQVTM, ANQGSEA. The ends lost 7 bases at V and 5 bases at J; junction bases unmatched: 10. CDR3 region: CSAGLAGVRGTGELFF. CDR3 nucleotide sequence: TGCAGCGCTGGACTAGCGGGAGTGCGTGGAACCGGGGAGCTGTTTTTT.

Worth noting for this clonotype: A far more abundant clone sits one base away, making this likely a read error. The chain combines TRBV30 with TRBJ2-1, with D possibly being TRBD2 (5 bases). Germline values: CDR1 GTSNPN, CDR2 SVGIG (reference sequence). The CDR3 has 14 amino acids. The V end lost 4 bases, the J end lost 10 bases, and 20 bases lay between the germline ends. The CDR3 sequence: CAWIPKLEGYEQFF. The CDR3 bases are TGTGCCTGGATCCCTAAACTCGAGGGCTACGAGCAGTTCTTC.

The chain has TRBV2 and TRBJ1-1, with a possible D match to TRBD1 (5 bases). Germline CDR1 reads SNHLY; CDR2 reads FYNNEI. The V and J ends lost 6 bases and 7 bases respectively, with 15 bases between them. The CDR3 length is 13 residues. CDR3 DNA: TGTGCCAGCAGCCGTCCGGGGGAGGGTGAAGCTTTCTTT. Its protein is CASSRPGEGEAFF.

The table lists this clonotype with a few counts. J is TRBJ2-7 and V is TRBV7-9; the D gene could be TRBD1 or TRBD2 (5 bases each). V gave up 4 bases and J gave up 3 bases, with 16 bases separating them. The CDR3 runs to 15 residues. Per germline, CDR1 SEHNR and CDR2 FQNEAQ (reference sequence). The CDR3 sequence: CASSSGRTRNYEQYF. CDR3 nucleotide sequence: TGTGCCAGCAGCTCGGGACGGACGAGGAACTACGAGCAGTACTTC.

This clonotype was observed a handful of times. J is TRBJ2-7 and V is TRBV5-5, with TRBD2 matching 11 bases. Germline values: CDR1 SGHKS, CDR2 YYEKEE (reference sequence). The J segment lost 5 bases and the V segment lost 0 bases, leaving 7 bases of the junction unmatched. The CDR3 runs to 16 residues. CDR3 amino acids: CASSLGPTSGSNEQYF. As DNA, the CDR3 is TGTGCCAGCAGCTTGGGGCCCACTAGCGGGAGCAACGAGCAGTACTTC.

For this clonotype: Given a much more abundant clone one base away, this may be a read error. V usage is TRBV3-1 and J usage is TRBJ2-7; 13 bases are a match to TRBD2. The CDR3 spans 16 residues. V lost 1 base and J lost 3; bases outside the gene matches: 3. The germline V gene has CDR1 LGHDT and CDR2 YNNKEL (reference sequence). CDR3 protein: CASSQARLAGGYEQYF. In DNA, the CDR3 is TGTGCCAGCAGCCAAGCAAGACTAGCGGGGGGCTACGAGCAGTACTTC.

The chain uses TRBV27 and TRBJ1-2, with D perhaps TRBD1 (6 bases). The CDR3 runs 15 residues. The germline V gene encodes CDR1 MNHEY and CDR2 SMNVEV (reference sequence). Trimming took off 5 bases at V and 7 bases at J, with 20 bases between the two ends. The CDR3 nucleotides are TGTGCCAGCAGTACCCTTTTGGGGGGGCGGGTTGGCTACACCTTC. Encoded protein: CASSTLLGGRVGYTF.

The chain uses TRBV9 and TRBJ2-1; no firm D call. The CDR3 length is 15 residues. V was clipped by 0 bases and J by 2 bases, with 9 bases between them. Germline loops: CDR1 SGDLS, CDR2 YYNGEE. CDR3 protein: CASSVDGKAYNEQFF. The CDR3 nucleotides are TGTGCCAGCAGCGTAGACGGCAAGGCCTACAATGAGCAGTTCTTC.

CDR3 protein: CASSLRSAGADTQYF. CDR3 coding DNA: TGTGCCAGCAGTTTAAGGTCAGCGGGAGCTGATACGCAGTATTTT. The chain uses TRBV12-3 or TRBV12-4 and TRBJ2-3; 8 nucleotides line up with TRBD2. Trimming took 2 bases from V and 6 from J; bases not matched to a gene: 7. The CDR3 runs to 15 residues.

The chain has TRBV4-1 and TRBJ2-1, with TRBD2 matching 12 bases. The CDR3 length is 17 residues. Losses at the gene ends were 4 bases for V and 9 bases for J; bases not matched to a gene: 13. Germline V gives CDR1 MGHRA, CDR2 YSYEKL. The CDR3 DNA reads TGCGCCAGCAGCCCAGAAGGGCTAGCGGGAGGGTATAGTGAGCAGTTCTTC. It codes for CASSPEGLAGGYSEQFF.

CDR3 coding DNA: TGTGCCAGCAGTTTTGTCTACACTGAAGCTTTCTTT. Its translation: CASSFVYTEAFF. This rearrangement joins TRBV12-3 or TRBV12-4 to TRBJ1-1; the D is unclear. The V end was cut by 3 bases, the J end by 3 bases, with 5 bases between. This CDR3 is 12 amino acids long.

The CDR3: CASSVASESEQYF. The CDR3 DNA reads TGTGCCAGCAGCGTAGCAAGCGAGAGCGAGCAGTACTTC. The chain is built from TRBV9 and TRBJ2-7; the D is unclear. CDR3 size: 13 residues. CDR1 is SGDLS and CDR2 is YYNGEE in the germline V gene. Between the trimmed V and J ends, which lost 0 bases and 6 bases, there was a span of 10 bases. The variable domain in full, with the rest retrieved from reference TRBV9 and TRBJ2-7, is DSGVTQTPKHLITATGQRVTLRCSPRSGDLSVYWYQQSLDQGLQFLIQYYNGEERAKGNILERFSAQQFPDLHSELNLSSLELGDSALYFCASSVASESEQYFGPGTRLTVT.

This clonotype was seen many times. The rearrangement joins TRBV3-1 to TRBJ2-7, with 8 nucleotides matching TRBD1. The CDR3 extends over 15 amino acids. V gave up 4 bases and J gave up 12 bases; unmatched junction bases: 17. Germline V CDR1 and CDR2: LGHDT, YNNKEL (reference sequence). The CDR3 region is CASSPTGALANSRYF. The CDR3 DNA reads as TGTGCCAGCAGCCCGACAGGGGCTTTGGCGAATAGTCGGTACTTC.

This clonotype has at least ten counts. The chain uses TRBV7-3 and TRBJ2-3; D gene ambiguous. CDR1 SGHTA and CDR2 FQGTGA come from the germline V gene. The CDR3 is made up of 13 amino acids. V lost 5 bases to trimming and J lost 6 bases, with 12 bases between them. The CDR3: CASSEYSTDTQYF. The CDR3 DNA is TGTGCCAGCAGCGAATACTCTACCGATACGCAGTATTTT.

At least ten counts were recorded for this clonotype. The chain is built from TRBV6-1 and TRBJ2-2, with TRBD2 matching 12 bases. V dropped 5 bases and J dropped 6; count of bases not matched to a gene: 7. The CDR3 is 16 residues long. The germline V gene encodes CDR1 MNHNS and CDR2 SASEGT. The CDR3 DNA sequence: TGTGCCAGCAGTCAACAGCTAGCGGGAGGGTCCGGGGAGCTGTTTTTT. It is translated as CASSQQLAGGSGELFF.

This clonotype occurred many times. The rearrangement joins TRBV5-1 to TRBJ2-1; 11 nucleotides agree with TRBD2. Germline CDR1 and CDR2: SGHRS and YFSETQ. The CDR3 sequence is 16 residues long. The V and J ends lost 4 bases and 0 bases, in that order; junction bases with no gene match: 3. In DNA form, the CDR3 reads TGCGCCAGCAGCCGACTAGCGGGGAGCTCCTACAATGAGCAGTTCTTC. Translated, it gives CASSRLAGSSYNEQFF.

This rearrangement joins TRBV20-1 to TRBJ2-7, with no clear D. The CDR3 spans 13 residues. Trimming took 6 bases from V and 2 from J, leaving 14 bases between them. Germline V gene sequence: CDR1 DFQATT, CDR2 SNEGSKA (reference sequence). In DNA, the CDR3 is TGCAGTGCCACGAACGAGGATACCTACGAGCAGTACTTC. Translated, it gives CSATNEDTYEQYF.

This clonotype was seen many times. The V call is TRBV28, the J call TRBJ2-2; 7 bases map to TRBD2. The germline CDR1 and CDR2 sequences are MDHEN and SYDVKM. The CDR3 sequence is 15 residues long. After removal of 4 bases from V and 0 bases from J, the junction contained 2 bases not matched to a gene. Here the CDR3 reads CASSWEGSNTGELFF. The CDR3 DNA follows: TGTGCCAGCAGTTGGGAGGGATCGAACACCGGGGAGCTGTTTTTT.

This clonotype was recorded at least ten times. V gene TRBV6-1 combines with J gene TRBJ2-1; maybe TRBD2 (6 bases). Germline V gene sequence: CDR1 MNHNS, CDR2 SASEGT. Trimming took off 10 bases at V and 12 bases at J, with 13 bases between the two ends. The CDR3 has 10 amino acids. The CDR3 loop is CATLGSTQFF. CDR3 in DNA: TGTGCCACCCTCGGGAGTACGCAGTTCTTC.

This clonotype turned up a few times. The rearrangement uses TRBV9 and TRBJ2-1, with 9 bases that match TRBD1. The CDR3 covers 13 residues. Germline V CDR1 and CDR2: SGDLS, YYNGEE. V shed 7 bases and J 8 bases; nucleotides not matched to a gene: 7. CDR3 nucleotides: TGTGCCAGCTCAGAACAGGGGGCCCATGAGCAGTTCTTC. Residues: CASSEQGAHEQFF.

This clonotype has ten or more counts. V and J are TRBV20-1 and TRBJ1-1; no reliable D call. CDR1 DFQATT and CDR2 SNEGSKA come from the germline V gene (reference sequence). The CDR3 is 12 residues long. V lost 5 bases, J lost 4 bases, and 11 bases lay in between. The CDR3 reads CSALRSATEAFF. The CDR3 bases are TGCAGTGCTTTGAGATCCGCCACTGAAGCTTTCTTT.

This clonotype has a single count. The chain carries TRBV3-1 and TRBJ2-5, with 8 bases matching TRBD2. Germline V gene data show CDR1 as LGHDT and CDR2 as YNNKEL (reference sequence). With 8 bases clipped from V and 6 bases from J, the junction kept 8 bases outside the gene matches. The CDR3 has 13 amino acids. The DNA for the CDR3 is TGTGCCAGCCGGACTAGCAGGAGTCAGACCCAGTACTTC. It yields the protein CASRTSRSQTQYF.

This clonotype has more than one count but fewer than ten. The chain is built from TRBV6-5 and TRBJ1-1, with a possible D match to TRBD1 (5 bases). Germline V gene sequence: CDR1 MNHEY, CDR2 SVGAGI. This CDR3 region has 12 residues. Trimming removed 0 bases at V and 14 bases at J, with 13 bases between. The CDR3 nucleotides are TGTGCCAGCAGTTACTCGCGGGGCGTAGCCTTCTTT. Its protein is CASSYSRGVAFF.

J is TRBJ1-2 and V is TRBV20-1; 7 positions match TRBD1. After removal of 2 bases from V and 1 base from J, the junction contained 7 bases not matched to a gene. This CDR3 contains 15 residues. CDR1 is DFQATT, CDR2 SNEGSKA, per germline (reference sequence). CDR3 protein: CSARIPGQINYGYTF. CDR3 sequence (DNA): TGCAGTGCTAGAATACCGGGACAGATTAACTATGGCTACACCTTC.

This clonotype was observed at least ten times. The rearrangement joins TRBV6-2 or TRBV6-3 to TRBJ2-3, with D hard to call. The germline CDR1 and CDR2 sequences are MNHEY and SVGEGT. CDR3 length: 13 residues. V was cut by 8 bases and J by 1 base, with 10 bases left in between. CDR3 protein: CASWLRGTDTQYF. In DNA form, the CDR3 reads TGTGCCAGCTGGTTGCGAGGCACAGATACGCAGTATTTT.

Ten or more counts support this clonotype. This chain connects TRBV2 to TRBJ1-1; D remains unclear. The CDR3 totals 13 residues. The germline V gene has CDR1 SNHLY and CDR2 FYNNEI. Trimming shortened V by 5 bases and J by 4 bases, and 11 bases separated the two germline ends. CDR3 residues: CASSPLGGTEAFF. CDR3 DNA: TGTGCCAGCAGTCCGCTTGGAGGCACTGAAGCTTTCTTT.

The chain couples TRBV7-9 to TRBJ2-7, with 10 bases fitting TRBD1. The germline gives CDR1 SEHNR, CDR2 FQNEAQ (reference sequence). V dropped 5 bases and J dropped 6; count of bases not matched to a gene: 13. The CDR3 is 16 residues long. CDR3 DNA: TGTGCCAGCAGCCCGACAGGGGGCTCTGTGACGGGCGAGCAGTACTTC. Residues: CASSPTGGSVTGEQYF.

The V call is TRBV6-1, the J call TRBJ2-5, with D perhaps TRBD1 (5 bases). The CDR3 contains 11 residues. Trimming pared 7 bases from V and 5 bases from J, leaving 8 bases between. Germline-derived CDR1 and CDR2 are MNHNS and SASEGT. CDR3 protein: CASTKGETQYF. DNA of the CDR3: TGTGCCAGCACCAAGGGGGAGACCCAGTACTTC.